This T cell receptor (beta chain) was captured in a study of T-cell reconstitution after alpha-beta-depleted transplantation in children. Study observations and caveats: Alpha-beta T cells present about two months after transplant were reported to originate from several hundred expanded graft clones.

As it was prepared, the TCRbeta library received unique molecular identifiers. From the PCR reads, TCRdb called clonotypes with MiXCR, one entry per CDR3 protein. The sample has about 280,000 distinct CDR3 sequences, about 9.9% seen once. The table lists this clonotype with many counts. Its target is unknown. The CDR3 contains 15 residues. V dropped 6 bases and J dropped 0 bases, with 15 bases sitting between them. Per germline, CDR1 DFQATT and CDR2 SNEGSKA (reference sequence). This clonotype was obtained from a male patient aged 2-15 years who had a stem cell transplant for chronic granulomatous disease, so the T cells may come from the graft donor. Source: peripheral blood, taken 180 days after TCRalphabeta/CD19-depleted stem cell transplant. The J gene is TRBJ2-1, the V gene TRBV20-1; the D gene is possibly TRBD2 (7 bases). The CDR3 DNA reads TGCAGTGCAGGGGGGGCGAAGAGCTCCTACAATGAGCAGTTCTTC. As protein: CSAGGAKSSYNEQFF.